The 29 T cell receptor beta chains below were found in one sample sequenced in a study of cytomegalovirus exposure and HLA in healthy donors. With 60 Vbeta and 13 Jbeta primers, the PCR was carried out. Sequencing was performed with immunoSEQ multiplex PCR; in TCRdb, only in-frame clones are kept and a portion is missing. The table includes about 160,000 clones, about four fifths detected once. Input material: PBMCs. These receptors all come from a woman aged 25-40 years in good health and CMV-seropositive.

This chain connects TRBV6-1 to TRBJ1-5; the match to TRBD1 covers 8 bases. CDR3 length: 17 amino acids. Germline trimming cut 0 bases from V and 1 base from J; bases unmatched to any gene: 5. Germline assignment: CDR1 MNHNS and CDR2 SASEGT. The CDR3 coding sequence is TGTGCCAGCAGTGAAGCCCAGGGGGCTAGGAGCAATCAGCCCCAGCATTTT. Its translation: CASSEAQGARSNQPQHF.

The sample holds a few counts of this clone. The chain combines TRBV4-2 with TRBJ1-2; D is possibly TRBD1 (6 bases). V was pared by 3 bases and J by 2 bases, with 16 bases between. This CDR3 contains 16 residues. Germline V lookup: CDR1 LGHNA, CDR2 YNFKEQ. CDR3 DNA sequence: TGTGCCAGCAGCCACAGTCCCGGGACAAGGAACTATGGCTACACCTTC. Amino acid sequence: CASSHSPGTRNYGYTF.

The chain recombines TRBV6-6 with TRBJ2-3; TRBD2 agrees at 14 bases. Unmatched junction bases numbered 3, after V lost 7 bases and J lost 3 bases. CDR3 size: 15 residues. CDR1 and CDR2 (germline): MNHNY, SVGAGI (reference sequence). As DNA, the CDR3 is TGTGCCAGCAAGGGACTAGCGGGGGAGACAGATACGCAGTATTTT. This codes for CASKGLAGETDTQYF.

The chain combines TRBV6-4 with TRBJ2-3, with D possibly TRBD2 on 5 matching bases. Germline V gene lookup returns CDR1 MRHNA and CDR2 SNTAGT. Trimming cost V 0 bases and J 4 bases, with 11 bases left between them. The CDR3 sequence is 15 residues long. The CDR3 region is CASSDSTGDADTQYF. The CDR3 DNA reads as TGTGCCAGCAGTGACTCAACCGGGGATGCAGATACGCAGTATTTT.

The chain recombines TRBV29-1 with TRBJ2-1; unclear D gene. With 0 bases removed from V and 2 bases from J, the gap between germline ends came to 11 bases. The CDR3 is 15 amino acids. The germline V gene has CDR1 SQVTM and CDR2 ANQGSEA. In DNA, the CDR3 is TGCAGCGTTGAAGATCTTTCCAGGACCTACAATGAGCAGTTCTTC. Translated, it gives CSVEDLSRTYNEQFF.

The chain couples TRBV6-1 to TRBJ2-7; 7 nucleotides agree with TRBD2. After removal of 6 bases from V and 0 bases from J, the junction contained 5 bases not matched to a gene. CDR1 and CDR2 (germline): MNHNS, SASEGT. This CDR3 region has 14 residues. The CDR3: CASSPGGSSYEQYF. In DNA form, the CDR3 reads TGTGCCAGCAGCCCTGGCGGGAGCTCCTACGAGCAGTACTTC.

This chain's CDR3 is CASSLGQSSYEQYF. The CDR3 coding sequence is TGTGCCAGCAGCTTGGGACAGTCCAGCTACGAGCAGTACTTC. V usage is TRBV11-3 and J usage is TRBJ2-7; TRBD1 agrees at 7 bases. Looked up from germline, CDR1 is SGHNT and CDR2 is YENEEA. The CDR3 runs 14 residues. V gave up 3 bases and J gave up 3 bases; unmatched junction bases: 5.

This clone showed up just once. J is TRBJ2-5 and V is TRBV5-1; D might be TRBD2 (5 bases). The CDR3 contains 15 residues. V was trimmed by 1 base and J by 7 bases, leaving 17 bases between them. Germline V gives CDR1 SGHRS, CDR2 YFSETQ. The CDR3 loop reads CASSLQRRGYGTQYF. In DNA form, the CDR3 reads TGCGCCAGCAGCTTGCAACGCAGAGGGTACGGGACCCAGTACTTC.

The genes are TRBV27 and TRBJ1-2; the D gene is possibly TRBD1 (6 bases). Germline-derived CDR1 and CDR2 are MNHEY and SMNVEV (reference sequence). The CDR3 loop spans 13 amino acids. The V end was cut by 5 bases, the J end by 3 bases, with 10 bases between. CDR3 amino acids: CASSETGYYGYTF. As DNA, the CDR3 is TGTGCCAGCAGTGAGACAGGTTACTATGGCTACACCTTC.

The V and J genes are TRBV5-1 and TRBJ1-6, with D possibly TRBD1 on 6 matching bases. CDR1 and CDR2 from the germline V gene are SGHRS and YFSETQ. The CDR3 totals 15 residues. V lost 0 bases, J lost 7 bases, and 11 bases lay in between. The CDR3 coding sequence is TGCGCCAGCAGCTTGGACAGGGTGAGGAATTCACCCCTCCACTTT. Amino acids: CASSLDRVRNSPLHF.

This sequence joins TRBV7-3 and TRBJ2-3; 8 bases match TRBD1. With V trimmed by 5 bases and J by 7 bases, 17 bases remained unmatched. This CDR3 is built from 17 residues. Germline V gives CDR1 SGHTA, CDR2 FQGTGA. CDR3 sequence reads: CASSRYRDRTITNTQYF. The CDR3 nucleotides are TGTGCCAGCAGCAGATACCGGGACAGGACCATCACGAATACGCAGTATTTT.

V and J are TRBV11-2 and TRBJ1-2, with TRBD1 as a possible D gene (6 bases). The V and J ends lost 1 base and 3 bases respectively, with 6 bases between them. Germline CDR1 and CDR2: SGHAT and FQNNGV. This CDR3 region has 13 residues. CDR3 loop: CASSLAGDYGYTF. The DNA for the CDR3 is TGTGCCAGCAGCTTAGCAGGGGACTATGGCTACACCTTC.

The rearrangement uses TRBV9 and TRBJ2-5, with 7 positions matching TRBD2. CDR3 length: 15 residues. CDR1 and CDR2 from the germline V gene are SGDLS and YYNGEE. V shed 2 bases, J shed 0 bases, and the junction held 4 bases outside the gene matches. CDR3 coding DNA: TGTGCCAGCAGCGTGGGGGGGAACTACCAAGAGACCCAGTACTTC. Its translation: CASSVGGNYQETQYF.

This clone appeared once. The chain is built from TRBV10-3 and TRBJ1-1, with 8 nucleotides matching TRBD1. The germline V gene has CDR1 ENHRY and CDR2 SYGVKD. Unmatched junction bases numbered 5, after V lost 4 bases and J lost 1 base. CDR3 length: 15 residues. CDR3 sequence: CAISVGQGSNTEAFF. The CDR3 coding sequence is TGTGCCATCAGTGTAGGACAGGGATCGAACACTGAAGCTTTCTTT.

The chain couples TRBV2 to TRBJ2-6; D ambiguous. Trimming cost V 3 bases and J 0 bases, with 12 bases left between them. CDR1 is SNHLY, CDR2 FYNNEI, per germline. This CDR3 has 17 amino acids. The CDR3 is CASSDSRSPSGANVLTF. For the CDR3, the DNA is TGTGCCAGCAGTGATTCGAGATCCCCCTCTGGGGCCAACGTCCTGACTTTC.

In its sample, this clone was seen once. The V and J genes are TRBV25-1 and TRBJ1-2; 9 nucleotides line up with TRBD1. Germline CDR1 MGHDK, CDR2 SYGVNS. V shed 2 bases and J 3 bases; nucleotides not matched to a gene: 13. The CDR3 runs to 18 residues. CDR3 sequence (DNA): TGTGCCAGCAGTGAAGTATCAAGCTTAACAGGGGGCGACTATGGCTACACCTTC. Its translation is CASSEVSSLTGGDYGYTF.

The chain is built from TRBV19 and TRBJ2-1; possible D gene TRBD2, 6 bases. Germline assignment: CDR1 LNHDA and CDR2 SQIVND (reference sequence). The ends were cut back, 5 bases at V and 3 bases at J, with 17 bases in the middle. CDR3 length equals 16 residues. DNA of the CDR3: TGTGCCAGTAGTCCCACATGGAGGGGCCTCTACAATGAGCAGTTCTTC. It encodes CASSPTWRGLYNEQFF.

The rearrangement uses TRBV4-1 and TRBJ2-7, with 9 positions matching TRBD1. Germline values: CDR1 MGHRA, CDR2 YSYEKL. V lost 4 bases and J lost 2; bases outside the gene matches: 6. This CDR3 region has 15 residues. Here the CDR3 reads CASSLTGTGTYEQYF. DNA for the CDR3: TGCGCCAGCAGCCTAACCGGGACAGGGACCTACGAGCAGTACTTC.

V and J are TRBV5-6 and TRBJ2-7; D possibly corresponds to TRBD1 (6 bases). The germline gives CDR1 SGHDT, CDR2 YYEEEE. Trimming shortened V by 6 bases and J by 1 base, and 14 bases separated the two germline ends. This CDR3 has 14 residues. The DNA for the CDR3 is TGTGCCAGCACCTTCGGGACACCGTCCTACGAGCAGTACTTC. This codes for CASTFGTPSYEQYF.

This clone occurred once. The genes are TRBV27 and TRBJ1-1; D gene ambiguous. Trimming cost V 6 bases and J 3 bases, with 20 bases left between them. Germline CDR1 MNHEY, CDR2 SMNVEV (reference sequence). The CDR3 has 16 residues. In DNA form, the CDR3 reads TGTGCCAGCAGATTACTGCGGCCTCCCGGAGACACTGAAGCTTTCTTT. Encoded protein: CASRLLRPPGDTEAFF.

The chain uses TRBV9 and TRBJ1-1, with TRBD1 identical over 9 bases. V shed 4 bases and J 1 base; nucleotides not matched to a gene: 5. The CDR3 is 15 amino acids. The V gene's germline CDR1 is SGDLS and CDR2 YYNGEE. Here the CDR3 DNA reads TGTGCCAGCAGCCTCCAGACAGGGGGGAACACTGAAGCTTTCTTT. Amino acids: CASSLQTGGNTEAFF.

This chain connects TRBV4-1 to TRBJ1-2; 7 nucleotides agree with TRBD1. V lost 0 bases, J lost 4 bases, and 8 bases stayed unmatched. Germline V lookup: CDR1 MGHRA, CDR2 YSYEKL. This CDR3 is 16 amino acids long. Written as DNA, the CDR3 is TGCGCCAGCAGCCAAGATAGGGACAGTTCATTCTATGGCTACACCTTC. Its protein product is CASSQDRDSSFYGYTF.

This sequence joins TRBV5-1 and TRBJ2-2; D is ambiguous. This CDR3 is 13 amino acids long. V lost 0 bases, J lost 6 bases, and 6 bases lay in between. Germline V gene data show CDR1 as SGHRS and CDR2 as YFSETQ. The CDR3 reads CASSLDPAGELFF. CDR3 in DNA: TGCGCCAGCAGCTTGGATCCGGCCGGGGAGCTGTTTTTT.

The chain has TRBV12-5 and TRBJ1-3; unclear D gene. The germline V gene encodes CDR1 LGHNT and CDR2 FRNRAP. The CDR3 length is 16 residues. Trimming cost V 5 bases and J 3 bases, with 17 bases left between them. CDR3: CASGLPPLEYGNTIYF. In DNA, the CDR3 is TGTGCTAGTGGTCTCCCGCCTCTTGAGTATGGAAACACCATATATTTT.

A few counts support this clone. This same CDR3 is encoded by further DNA sequences in the sample. V usage is TRBV6-1 and J usage is TRBJ2-1; possible D gene TRBD1, 6 bases. Germline V CDR1 and CDR2: MNHNS, SASEGT. The germline V and J ends were trimmed by 5 bases and 0 bases, with 8 bases remaining between them. The length of the CDR3 is 14 residues. CDR3: CASSPRGSYNEQFF. CDR3 bases: TGTGCCAGCAGTCCCAGGGGCTCCTACAATGAGCAGTTCTTC.

The J gene is TRBJ1-5, the V gene TRBV7-9; TRBD1 might be the D (6 bases). The CDR3 is 14 amino acids. Germline V gene lookup returns CDR1 SEHNR and CDR2 FQNEAQ (reference sequence). V was shortened by 5 bases and J by 4 bases, with 12 bases between the two germline ends. CDR3: CASSLGQKNQPQHF. The CDR3, as DNA: TGTGCCAGCAGCCTCGGACAGAAGAATCAGCCCCAGCATTTT.

This clone was observed a few times. This chain connects TRBV27 to TRBJ1-1, with a possible D match to TRBD1 (5 bases). Per the germline V gene, CDR1 is MNHEY and CDR2 is SMNVEV (reference sequence). This CDR3 is 14 amino acids long. V was shortened by 6 bases and J by 5 bases, with 16 bases between the two germline ends. The CDR3 loop reads CASRTGGRDTEAFF. The DNA of the CDR3 is TGTGCCAGCAGGACCGGGGGGAGGGATACTGAAGCTTTCTTT.

This sequence joins TRBV5-1 and TRBJ2-7, with 7 bases identical to TRBD1. CDR3 length equals 14 residues. Trimming took 1 base from V and 4 from J; bases not matched to a gene: 5. Germline loops: CDR1 SGHRS, CDR2 YFSETQ. CDR3 DNA: TGCGCCAGCAGCTTGTCGTACAGGGGATACGAGCAGTACTTC. This sequence encodes CASSLSYRGYEQYF.

This chain joins TRBV11-3 and TRBJ1-1; 11 nucleotides line up with TRBD1. The CDR3 sequence is 15 residues long. Germline V lookup: CDR1 SGHNT, CDR2 YENEEA. V gave up 5 bases and J gave up 8 bases; unmatched junction bases: 10. This CDR3 is CASSRTGGPPGEAFF. As DNA, the CDR3 is TGTGCCAGCAGCCGGACAGGGGGCCCCCCAGGGGAAGCTTTCTTT.